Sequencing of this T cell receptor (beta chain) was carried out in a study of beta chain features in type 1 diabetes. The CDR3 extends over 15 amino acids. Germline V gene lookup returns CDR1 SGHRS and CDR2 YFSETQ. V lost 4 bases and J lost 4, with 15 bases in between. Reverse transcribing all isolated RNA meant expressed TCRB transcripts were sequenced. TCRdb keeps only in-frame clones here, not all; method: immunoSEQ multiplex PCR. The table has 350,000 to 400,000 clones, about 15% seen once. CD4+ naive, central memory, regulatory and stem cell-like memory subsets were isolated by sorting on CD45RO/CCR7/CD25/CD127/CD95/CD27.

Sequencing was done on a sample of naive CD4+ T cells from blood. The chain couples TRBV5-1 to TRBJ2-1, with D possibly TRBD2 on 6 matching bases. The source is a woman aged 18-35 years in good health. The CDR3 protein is CASSQRLVGYNEQFF. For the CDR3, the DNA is TGCGCCAGCAGCCAACGACTAGTTGGGTACAATGAGCAGTTCTTC. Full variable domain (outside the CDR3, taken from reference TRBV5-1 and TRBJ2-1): KAGVTQTPRYLIKTRGQQVTLSCSPISGHRSVSWYQQTPGQGLQFLFEYFSETQRNKGNFPGRFSGRQFSNSRSEMNVSTLELGDSALYLCASSQRLVGYNEQFFGPGTRLTVL.